This T cell receptor (beta chain) is drawn from a study of STAT3 mutations in large granular lymphocyte leukemia. Across the study: Roughly half of the longitudinally sequenced T-LGLL patients carried detectable canonical activating STAT3 mutations.

On this clone: Antigen unknown.

Study-wide findings and caveats: In T-cell large granular lymphocyte leukemia, about half of patients showed multiple immunodominant subclonotypes.

The CDR3 runs 13 residues. V trimming: 2 bases; J trimming: 4 bases; junction bases outside the gene matches: 4. The germline CDR1 and CDR2 sequences are GTSNPN and SVGIG (reference sequence). Clones were read by immunoSEQ multiplex PCR, and TCRdb kept only the in-frame ones, dropping some. This sample has about 34,000 clones; around 86% occur once, and the top ten carry 9.5% to 15%. Specimen: peripheral blood mononuclear cells. The receptor comes from a man aged 55 to 70 with T-cell large granular lymphocyte leukemia. Some clones in this sample may be carry-over from other donors' samples. The chain is built from TRBV30 and TRBJ1-2; TRBD1 matches at 7 bases. DNA for the CDR3: TGTGCCTGGAGTTCTTCAGGGGGCTATGGCTACACCTTC. Translated: CAWSSSGGYGYTF.